This TCR beta chain emerged from a study of shared clonotypes between healthy human individuals. The trim removed 3 bases at V and 7 bases at J, leaving 11 bases unmatched. The CDR3 has 15 amino acids. Germline V gene sequence: CDR1 MNHNY, CDR2 SVGAGI (reference sequence). As concerns this clone: The same CDR3 can be traced to other DNA sequences in this sample.

Libraries were prepared by immunoSEQ multiplex PCR; TCRdb keeps only in-frame clonotypes and omits some of them. The sample lists over 950,000 clones, about 80% occurring once. The V and J genes are TRBV6-6 and TRBJ2-7; 8 bases match TRBD1. The origin of this receptor is a man between 18 and 29 years old in good health. Some clones in this sample may be carry-over from other donors' samples. Sequenced material: memory CD4+ T cells from PBMCs. The sample's subset: CD45RA-negative fraction. CDR3 bases: TGTGCCAGCAGTTATATCGGGACAGGCCGTCAAGAGCAGTACTTC. As protein: CASSYIGTGRQEQYF.